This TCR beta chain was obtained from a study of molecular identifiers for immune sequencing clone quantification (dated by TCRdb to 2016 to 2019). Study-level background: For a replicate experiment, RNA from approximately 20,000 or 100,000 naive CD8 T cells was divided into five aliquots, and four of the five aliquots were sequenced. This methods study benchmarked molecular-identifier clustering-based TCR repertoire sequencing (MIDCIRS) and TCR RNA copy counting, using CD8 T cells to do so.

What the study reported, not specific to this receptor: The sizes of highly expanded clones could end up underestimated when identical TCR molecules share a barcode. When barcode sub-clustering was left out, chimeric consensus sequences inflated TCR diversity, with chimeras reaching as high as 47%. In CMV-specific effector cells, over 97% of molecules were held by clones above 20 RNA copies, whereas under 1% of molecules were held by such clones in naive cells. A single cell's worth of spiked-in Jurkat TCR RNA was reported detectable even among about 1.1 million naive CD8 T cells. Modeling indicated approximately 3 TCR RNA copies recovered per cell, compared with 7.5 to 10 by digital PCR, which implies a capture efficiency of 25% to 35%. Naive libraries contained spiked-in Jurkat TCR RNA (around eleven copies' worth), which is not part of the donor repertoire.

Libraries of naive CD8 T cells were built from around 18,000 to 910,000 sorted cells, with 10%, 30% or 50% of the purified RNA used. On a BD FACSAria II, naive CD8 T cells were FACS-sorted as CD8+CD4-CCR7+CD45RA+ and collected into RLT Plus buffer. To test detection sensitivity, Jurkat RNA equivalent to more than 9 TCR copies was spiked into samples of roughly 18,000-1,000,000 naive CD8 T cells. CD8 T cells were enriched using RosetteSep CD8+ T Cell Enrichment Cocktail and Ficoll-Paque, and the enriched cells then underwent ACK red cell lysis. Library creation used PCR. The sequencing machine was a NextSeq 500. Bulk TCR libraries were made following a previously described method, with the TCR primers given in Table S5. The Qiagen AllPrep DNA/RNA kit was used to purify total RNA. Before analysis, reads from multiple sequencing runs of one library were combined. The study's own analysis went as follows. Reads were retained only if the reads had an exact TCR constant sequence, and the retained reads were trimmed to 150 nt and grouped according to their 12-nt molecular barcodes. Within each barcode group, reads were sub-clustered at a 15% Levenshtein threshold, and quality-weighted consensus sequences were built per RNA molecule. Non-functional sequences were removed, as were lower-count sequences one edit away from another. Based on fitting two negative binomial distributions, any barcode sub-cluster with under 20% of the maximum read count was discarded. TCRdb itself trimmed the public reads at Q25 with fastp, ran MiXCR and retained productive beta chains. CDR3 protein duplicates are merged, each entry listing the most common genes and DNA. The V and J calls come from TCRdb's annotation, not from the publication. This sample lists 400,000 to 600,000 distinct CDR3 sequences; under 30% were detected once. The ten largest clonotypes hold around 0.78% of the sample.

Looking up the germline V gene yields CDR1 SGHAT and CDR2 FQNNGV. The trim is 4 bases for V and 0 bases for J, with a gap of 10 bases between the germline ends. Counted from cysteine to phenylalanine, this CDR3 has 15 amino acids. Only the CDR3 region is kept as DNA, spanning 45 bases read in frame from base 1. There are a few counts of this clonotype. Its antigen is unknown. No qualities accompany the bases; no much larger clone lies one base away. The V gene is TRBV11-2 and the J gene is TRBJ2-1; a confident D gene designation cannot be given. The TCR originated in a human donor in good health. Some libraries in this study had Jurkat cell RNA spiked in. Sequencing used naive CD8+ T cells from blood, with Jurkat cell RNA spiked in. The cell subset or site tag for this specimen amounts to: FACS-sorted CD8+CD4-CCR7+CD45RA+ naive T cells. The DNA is TGTGCCAGCAGCTCATACAGTAGCTCCTACAATGAGCAGTTCTTC. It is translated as CASSSYSSSYNEQFF.